Each of the 25 T cell receptor beta chains below was sequenced from the same sample in a study of vaccination and CD4 T cells after COVID-19. Their antigens remain unidentified. Cultured CD4+ T cell DNA underwent sequencing with the Oncomine TCR Beta short-read assay. TCRdb re-derived calls from the PCR reads in MiXCR, one entry per CDR3 protein. The sample has 20,000 to 30,000 distinct CDR3 sequences; around two fifths are singletons. The time point is: late sampling 161 to 241 days after vaccination in a few convalescent patients. Treatment denoted: approximately 9-day PBMC culture with coronavirus spike peptide pools or control peptides (ViraFEST assay). Here the sequenced sample was CD4+ T cells from blood, cultured in vitro, taken about 7 months after SARS-CoV-2 vaccination. The source of these receptors is a human donor who had recovered from COVID-19.

V gene TRBV20-1 combines with J gene TRBJ1-2, with D hard to call. The CDR3 runs to 12 residues. Looked up from germline, CDR1 is DFQATT and CDR2 is SNEGSKA (reference sequence). Trimming pared 2 bases from V and 1 base from J, leaving 5 bases between. As DNA, the CDR3 is TGCAGTGCTAGACGCGATAACTATGGCTACACCTTC. It specifies CSARRDNYGYTF.

This clonotype was picked up a small number of times. The rearrangement uses TRBV24-1 and TRBJ2-5; D is unclear. V lost 5 bases and J lost 0, with 6 bases in between. This CDR3 region has 13 residues. Germline values: CDR1 KGHDR, CDR2 SFDVKD. DNA for the CDR3: TGTGCCACCAGTGTCCCGAACCAAGAGACCCAGTACTTC. Translation: CATSVPNQETQYF.

The table lists this clonotype with a few counts. This chain links TRBV28 with TRBJ1-5, with D uncertain. Trimming took off 8 bases at V and 6 bases at J, with 5 bases between the two ends. The germline gives CDR1 MDHEN, CDR2 SYDVKM. This CDR3 is built from 10 residues. DNA for the CDR3: TGTGCCAGCGGTCGTCAGCCCCAGCATTTT. Its translation is CASGRQPQHF.

The chain uses TRBV20-1 and TRBJ2-5; tentatively, D is TRBD1 (5 bases). Germline V gene lookup returns CDR1 DFQATT and CDR2 SNEGSKA (reference sequence). The CDR3 runs 11 residues. The V and J ends lost 5 bases and 6 bases respectively, with 10 bases between them. CDR3 sequence reads: CSAVREKTQYF. The CDR3 region has the DNA TGCAGTGCTGTCAGGGAAAAGACCCAGTACTTC.

V and J are TRBV6-1 and TRBJ1-1; the match to TRBD1 covers 8 bases. Germline V lookup: CDR1 MNHNS, CDR2 SASEGT. The ends lost 6 bases at V and 1 base at J; junction bases unmatched: 7. The CDR3 is 15 residues long. The DNA of the CDR3 is TGTGCCAGCAGAAGACCCGGGACAGGGAACACTGAAGCTTTCTTT. As protein: CASRRPGTGNTEAFF.

This clonotype was found a few times. V usage is TRBV20-1 and J usage is TRBJ2-3; possible D gene TRBD2, 5 bases. Trimming cost V 2 bases and J 4 bases, with 7 bases left between them. Germline CDR1 and CDR2: DFQATT and SNEGSKA (reference sequence). This CDR3 is built from 12 residues. CDR3 in amino acids: CSARLAPDTQYF. The CDR3 DNA reads as TGCAGTGCTAGACTAGCCCCAGATACGCAGTATTTT.

The chain carries TRBV7-2 and TRBJ2-2, with D unresolved. The CDR3 is made up of 12 amino acids. The V end was cut by 2 bases, the J end by 8 bases, with 6 bases between. Germline V CDR1 and CDR2: SGHTA, FQGNSA. The CDR3 DNA is TGTGCCAGCAGCTTAAAACTGGGGGAGCTGTTTTTT. Protein sequence: CASSLKLGELFF.

The chain combines TRBV28 with TRBJ2-1; TRBD2 matches at 10 bases. The CDR3 runs 19 residues. The J segment lost 6 bases and the V segment lost 4 bases, leaving 18 bases of the junction unmatched. In germline, CDR1 is MDHEN, CDR2 SYDVKM. The chain's CDR3 is CASSYPGTSEILRTNEQFF. The CDR3 DNA reads TGTGCCAGCAGTTATCCAGGGACTAGCGAGATACTCCGAACCAATGAGCAGTTCTTC.

This sequence joins TRBV7-8 and TRBJ2-3; 9 nucleotides align to TRBD1. The V gene end was trimmed by 3 bases and the J gene end by 0 bases; junction bases not matched to a gene: 7. The germline V gene has CDR1 SGHVS and CDR2 FQNEAQ. This CDR3 is built from 17 residues. The CDR3 region is CASSFGQGRSSTDTQYF. DNA of the CDR3: TGTGCCAGCAGCTTTGGACAGGGGCGTTCTAGCACAGATACGCAGTATTTT. Looking up the rest from reference TRBV7-8 and TRBJ2-3 gives the full variable domain: GAGVSQSPRYKVAKRGQDVALRCDPISGHVSLFWYQQALGQGPEFLTYFQNEAQLDKSGLPSDRFFAERPEGSVSTLKIQRTQQEDSAVYLCASSFGQGRSSTDTQYFGPGTRLTVL.

The genes are TRBV10-3 and TRBJ2-5; no clear D. The CDR3 spans 13 residues. The V and J ends lost 3 bases and 4 bases respectively, with 9 bases between them. Germline V gene data show CDR1 as ENHRY and CDR2 as SYGVKD. CDR3 DNA: TGTGCCATCAGTGAAATGGTTCCAGAGACCCAGTACTTC. Translation gives CAISEMVPETQYF.

Turning to this clonotype: A read error is likely, as this CDR3 ends without the conserved phenylalanine or tryptophan. The chain carries TRBV5-8 and TRBJ2-3; 12 bases align to TRBD2. Germline V gives CDR1 SGHTS, CDR2 YDEGEE. The CDR3 length is 16 residues. V lost 4 bases to trimming and J lost 2 bases; unmatched junction nucleotides: 5. The DNA of the CDR3 is TGTGCCAGCAGCAAAGGGACTAGCGGGCTCACAGATACGCAGTATCTT. This gives the protein CASSKGTSGLTDTQYL.

This rearrangement joins TRBV20-1 to TRBJ2-7, with 7 nucleotides matching TRBD1. The CDR3 extends over 15 amino acids. CDR1 is DFQATT, CDR2 SNEGSKA, per germline (reference sequence). V was clipped by 5 bases and J by 2 bases; unmatched bases: 12. CDR3 residues: CSAFPAGTATYEQYF. DNA of the CDR3: TGCAGTGCTTTCCCTGCCGGGACAGCAACCTACGAGCAGTACTTC.

This clonotype was observed a handful of times. V and J are TRBV10-3 and TRBJ1-1, with D unresolved. Deletions cut 2 bases from V and 1 base from J, with 11 bases between. Per the germline V gene, CDR1 is ENHRY and CDR2 is SYGVKD. The CDR3 runs to 15 residues. The CDR3 bases are TGTGCCATCAGTGAGGATAGGGCCCCGAACACTGAAGCTTTCTTT. Amino acids: CAISEDRAPNTEAFF.

This clonotype occurred a few times. This chain connects TRBV14 to TRBJ2-5, with a tentative D call TRBD1 (5 bases). The CDR3 length is 17 residues. CDR1 is SGHDN, CDR2 FVKESK, per germline. V lost 0 bases and J 4 bases, leaving 18 bases between the germline ends. The CDR3 nucleotides are TGTGCCAGCAGCCAAGATAATAGGGGTGGATTCGGAGAGACCCAGTACTTC. It specifies CASSQDNRGGFGETQYF.

The chain couples TRBV20-1 to TRBJ2-7; D might be TRBD1 or TRBD2, each matching 5 bases. Germline V CDR1 and CDR2: DFQATT, SNEGSKA (reference sequence). The CDR3 consists of 13 residues. Trimming left V 5 bases short and J 3 bases short, with 14 bases between. The CDR3: CSAQRTGGYEQYF. CDR3 nucleotide sequence: TGCAGTGCTCAGCGGACTGGGGGCTACGAGCAGTACTTC.

The rearrangement uses TRBV7-3 and TRBJ2-5; 9 bases match TRBD2. The CDR3 length is 14 residues. Germline loops: CDR1 SGHTA, CDR2 FQGTGA. V lost 0 bases and J lost 9; bases outside the gene matches: 5. The CDR3 DNA is TGTGCCAGCAGCTTAACCCCAACTAGCGGGTCCCAGTACTTC. As protein: CASSLTPTSGSQYF. Supplemented by reference TRBV7-3 and TRBJ2-5, the full variable domain reads GAGVSQTPSNKVTEKGKYVELRCDPISGHTALYWYRQSLGQGPEFLIYFQGTGAADDSGLPNDRFFAVRPEGSVSTLKIQRTERGDSAVYLCASSLTPTSGSQYFGPGTRLLVL.

This clonotype showed up just once. The chain joins TRBV5-5 to TRBJ2-7; a possible D gene is TRBD1 (5 bases). Trimming took 4 bases from V and 2 from J, leaving 13 bases between them. In germline, CDR1 is SGHKS, CDR2 YYEKEE (reference sequence). The CDR3 extends over 14 amino acids. CDR3 loop: CASSSLRGAYEQYF. The CDR3 coding sequence is TGTGCCAGCAGCAGCTTAAGGGGCGCCTACGAGCAGTACTTC.

This sequence joins TRBV7-3 and TRBJ2-3; D is possibly TRBD1 (5 bases). There are 13 residues in the CDR3. Trimming cost V 3 bases and J 3 bases, with 7 bases left between them. Germline lookup yields CDR1 SGHTA and CDR2 FQGTGA. CDR3 sequence reads: CASSFKGTDTQYF. For the CDR3, the DNA is TGTGCCAGCAGCTTCAAGGGGACAGATACGCAGTATTTT.

The chain recombines TRBV28 with TRBJ2-7, with 13 bases fitting TRBD2. The V gene end was trimmed by 6 bases and the J gene end by 3 bases; junction bases not matched to a gene: 2. The CDR3 extends over 14 amino acids. Per the germline V gene, CDR1 is MDHEN and CDR2 is SYDVKM. CDR3 DNA: TGTGCCAGCAGGGGACTAGCGGGATTCTACGAGCAGTACTTC. Amino acids: CASRGLAGFYEQYF.

The chain joins TRBV19 to TRBJ2-1; 12 bases map to TRBD1. The V segment lost 9 bases and the J segment 7 bases; nucleotides outside the gene matches: 10. Per germline, CDR1 LNHDA and CDR2 SQIVND (reference sequence). The CDR3 is made up of 15 amino acids. CDR3 region: CASGTGGAMANEQFF. CDR3 sequence (DNA): TGTGCCAGCGGGACAGGGGGCGCAATGGCGAATGAGCAGTTCTTC.

J is TRBJ2-2 and V is TRBV7-2; 11 bases line up with TRBD2. The ends lost 4 bases at V and 4 bases at J; junction bases unmatched: 2. Germline CDR1 and CDR2: SGHTA and FQGNSA. This CDR3 spans 15 amino acids. The CDR3 loop reads CASSSSGRITGELFF. CDR3 DNA: TGTGCCAGCAGCTCTAGCGGGAGGATCACCGGGGAGCTGTTTTTT. Supplemented by reference TRBV7-2 and TRBJ2-2, the full variable domain reads GAGVSQSPSNKVTEKGKDVELRCDPISGHTALYWYRQSLGQGLEFLIYFQGNSAPDKSGLPSDRFSAERTGGSVSTLTIQRTQQEDSAVYLCASSSSGRITGELFFGEGSRLTVL.

This sequence joins TRBV18 and TRBJ2-7; D possibly corresponds to TRBD1 (5 bases). The V end was cut by 5 bases, the J end by 3 bases, with 14 bases between. There are 14 residues in the CDR3. Germline V gives CDR1 KGHSH, CDR2 LQKENI. CDR3 nucleotide sequence: TGTGCCAGCTCAGACACAGGTAACTTCTACGAGCAGTACTTC. It codes for CASSDTGNFYEQYF.

The chain has TRBV6-1 and TRBJ2-1, with 9 bases aligning to TRBD2. V was clipped by 11 bases and J by 7 bases; unmatched bases: 12. Germline V lookup: CDR1 MNHNS, CDR2 SASEGT. The CDR3 is 14 residues long. This CDR3 is CAGNSGSRWNEQFF. CDR3 nucleotides: TGTGCCGGTAATAGCGGGAGTCGGTGGAATGAGCAGTTCTTC.

This clonotype was detected a few times. This chain uses TRBV28 with TRBJ2-7; D possibly corresponds to TRBD1 (6 bases). The CDR3 loop spans 15 amino acids. V lost 10 bases to trimming and J lost 1 base, with 20 bases between them. Germline CDR1 and CDR2: MDHEN and SYDVKM. The CDR3 region is CATARFNRESYEQYF. The DNA of the CDR3 is TGTGCCACCGCACGATTCAACAGGGAGTCCTACGAGCAGTACTTC.

This clonotype was seen a few times. The chain recombines TRBV20-1 with TRBJ1-5, with D tentatively TRBD1 (6 bases). Trimming took 2 bases from V and 4 from J, leaving 18 bases between them. This CDR3 is built from 16 residues. The germline V gene encodes CDR1 DFQATT and CDR2 SNEGSKA (reference sequence). This CDR3 reads CSARPPQGRENQPQHF. CDR3 bases: TGCAGTGCTAGACCGCCTCAGGGGCGGGAAAATCAGCCCCAGCATTTT.